This paragraph reports one TCR beta chain. Each individual donor underwent a draw of ten milliliters of peripheral blood. This sample is drawn from a study of blood T cells in healthy people across ages. The V gene end was trimmed by 3 bases and the J gene end by 4 bases; junction bases not matched to a gene: 5. The CDR3 consists of 14 residues. The use of a sample-barcoded 5' primer and a J-beta primer mix characterized a second PCR of roughly 6 to 11 cycles. TCRdb re-derived calls from the 5' RACE reads in MiXCR, one entry per CDR3 protein. Seen here are 890,000 or so distinct CDR3 sequences, 62% observed once, and the top ten hold approximately 30%.

The TCR originated in a man aged 30-40 years in good health. The sequencing sample was made of blood. The chain combines TRBV12-3 or TRBV12-4 with TRBJ1-2; TRBD1 matches 7 bases. The CDR3 region is CASSLLGGSYGYTF. The CDR3 coding sequence is TGTGCCAGCAGTTTGTTAGGGGGCAGCTATGGCTACACCTTC.